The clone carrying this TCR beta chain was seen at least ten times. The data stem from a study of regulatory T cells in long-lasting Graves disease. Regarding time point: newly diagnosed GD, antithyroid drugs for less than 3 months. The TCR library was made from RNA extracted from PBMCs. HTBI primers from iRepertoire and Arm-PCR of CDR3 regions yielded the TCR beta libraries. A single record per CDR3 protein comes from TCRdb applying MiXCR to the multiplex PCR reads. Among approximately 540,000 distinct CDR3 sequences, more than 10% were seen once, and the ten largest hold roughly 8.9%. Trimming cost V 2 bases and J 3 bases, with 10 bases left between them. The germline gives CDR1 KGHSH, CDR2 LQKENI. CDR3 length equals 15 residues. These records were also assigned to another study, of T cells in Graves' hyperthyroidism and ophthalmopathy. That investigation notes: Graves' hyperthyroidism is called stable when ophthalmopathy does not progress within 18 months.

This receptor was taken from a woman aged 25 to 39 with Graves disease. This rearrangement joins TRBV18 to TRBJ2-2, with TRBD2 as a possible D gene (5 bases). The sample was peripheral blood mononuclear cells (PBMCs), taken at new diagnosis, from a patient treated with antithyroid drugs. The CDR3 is CASSPVWEYTGELFF. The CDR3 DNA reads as TGTGCCAGCTCACCAGTGTGGGAGTACACCGGGGAGCTGTTTTTT.